Below are 32 T cell receptor beta chains sequenced from a single sample in a study of T cell responses to AZD1222 COVID-19 vaccine. Assay: immunoSEQ multiplex PCR; the TCRdb copy retains only in-frame clones and omits some. The data contain some 190,000 clones, nearly 95% of them seen just once; the ten biggest clones take up roughly 2%. This material consisted of peripheral blood, taken 28 days after the second AZD1222 dose. The origin of the receptors is an adult who received the AZD1222 COVID-19 vaccine.

This clone has a handful of counts. This chain connects TRBV7-8 to TRBJ2-2; D is uncertain. This CDR3 is built from 14 residues. Germline-derived CDR1 and CDR2 are SGHVS and FQNEAQ. With 1 base removed from V and 3 bases from J, the gap between germline ends came to 6 bases. CDR3 in DNA: TGTGCCAGCAGCTTAGGGGTGGACACCGGGGAGCTGTTTTTT. Encoded protein: CASSLGVDTGELFF.

This clone occurred once. This sequence joins TRBV4-3 and TRBJ2-5, with 8 nucleotides matching TRBD2. V lost 0 bases to trimming and J lost 1 base; unmatched junction nucleotides: 4. CDR1 LGHNA and CDR2 YSLEER come from the germline V gene. The CDR3 contains 16 residues. CDR3 in DNA: TGCGCCAGCAGCCAAGACACCGGGGGGGTCCAAGAGACCCAGTACTTC. Its protein product is CASSQDTGGVQETQYF.

The chain links TRBV5-1 to TRBJ2-5; the D gene is possibly TRBD2 (6 bases). From germline, CDR1 is SGHRS and CDR2 YFSETQ. Trimming cost V 4 bases and J 2 bases, with 18 bases left between them. The CDR3 runs 16 residues. CDR3 coding DNA: TGCGCCAGCAGCCCGCGGCAACTAGCTCCTCAAGAGACCCAGTACTTC. Protein: CASSPRQLAPQETQYF.

The genes are TRBV7-2 and TRBJ2-3, with D possibly TRBD2 on 7 matching bases. The CDR3 has 17 residues. V gave up 3 bases and J gave up 0 bases, with 16 bases separating them. The germline V gene has CDR1 SGHTA and CDR2 FQGNSA. This chain's CDR3 is CASSFFGGPPSTDTQYF. The CDR3 region has the DNA TGTGCCAGCAGCTTCTTCGGGGGGCCACCAAGCACAGATACGCAGTATTTT.

The rearrangement links TRBV7-9 to TRBJ2-3, with D perhaps TRBD1 or TRBD2 (6 bases each). The CDR3 covers 14 residues. Germline CDR1 reads SEHNR; CDR2 reads FQNEAQ (reference sequence). V gave up 4 bases and J gave up 3 bases, with 11 bases separating them. The CDR3 region has the DNA TGTGCCAGCAGCTATTCGGGGGCTACAGATACGCAGTATTTT. Translation: CASSYSGATDTQYF.

A single count supports this clone. V gene TRBV2 combines with J gene TRBJ2-3; no reliable D call. Trimming stripped 3 bases from V and 2 bases from J, with 9 bases between. The CDR3 totals 14 residues. Per the germline V gene, CDR1 is SNHLY and CDR2 is FYNNEI. For the CDR3, the DNA is TGTGCCAGCAGTGAGTTACCAAACACAGATACGCAGTATTTT. It encodes CASSELPNTDTQYF. Combining the CDR3 with reference TRBV2 and TRBJ2-3 gives the whole variable domain EPEVTQTPSHQVTQMGQEVILRCVPISNHLYFYWYRQILGQKVEFLVSFYNNEISEKSEIFDDQFSVERPDGSNFTLKIRSTKLEDSAMYFCASSELPNTDTQYFGPGTRLTVL.

The table lists this clone with a count of one. The chain links TRBV6-2 or TRBV6-3 to TRBJ1-6, with D unresolved. CDR3 length: 16 amino acids. Trimming stripped 2 bases from V and 8 bases from J, with 16 bases between. CDR1 and CDR2 (germline): MNHEY, SVGEGT. CDR3 DNA: TGTGCCAGCAGTTACGAGCCCCGCTCCGCTCATTCACCCCTCCACTTT. This gives the protein CASSYEPRSAHSPLHF.

The chain carries TRBV30 and TRBJ1-2; maybe TRBD1 (5 bases). This CDR3 is 15 amino acids long. V was clipped by 0 bases and J by 1 base, with 12 bases between them. CDR1 is GTSNPN, CDR2 SVGIG, per germline (reference sequence). CDR3 bases: TGTGCCTGGAGTGTATTGACCGGGGGTAACTATGGCTACACCTTC. Translation: CAWSVLTGGNYGYTF.

The chain employs TRBV6-1 and TRBJ1-5, with 10 bases aligning to TRBD1. The CDR3 runs to 16 residues. Germline V gene lookup returns CDR1 MNHNS and CDR2 SASEGT. After removal of 4 bases from V and 3 bases from J, the junction contained 6 bases not matched to a gene. Here the CDR3 reads CASSGTGGRDNQPQHF. The CDR3 DNA reads as TGTGCCAGCAGTGGGACAGGGGGACGGGACAATCAGCCCCAGCATTTT.

This chain joins TRBV7-9 and TRBJ2-3; 7 nucleotides agree with TRBD1. J lost 0 bases, V lost 5 bases, and 14 bases had no gene match. This CDR3 is built from 18 residues. Germline CDR1 reads SEHNR; CDR2 reads FQNEAQ (reference sequence). The CDR3 DNA is TGTGCCAGCAGCCAGGGGGATCAGTCAGACTTTAGCACAGATACGCAGTATTTT. This gives the protein CASSQGDQSDFSTDTQYF.

This chain connects TRBV5-4 to TRBJ1-2; no clear D. Germline V gives CDR1 SGHNT, CDR2 YYREEE (reference sequence). Trimming stripped 3 bases from V and 0 bases from J, with 18 bases between. This CDR3 contains 17 residues. CDR3: CASSSRSGRSPNYGYTF. CDR3 DNA sequence: TGTGCCAGCAGCTCCCGATCCGGACGGTCCCCTAACTATGGCTACACCTTC. The full variable domain, its missing parts supplied by reference TRBV5-4 and TRBJ1-2, is ETGVTQSPTHLIKTRGQQVTLRCSSQSGHNTVSWYQQALGQGPQFIFQYYREEENGRGNFPPRFSGLQFPNYSSELNVNALELDDSALYLCASSSRSGRSPNYGYTFGSGTRLTVV.

The J gene is TRBJ2-1, the V gene TRBV29-1; no definite D call. Per germline, CDR1 SQVTM and CDR2 ANQGSEA. Trimming shortened V by 4 bases and J by 8 bases, and 12 bases separated the two germline ends. The CDR3 runs to 12 residues. CDR3 nucleotide sequence: TGCAGCGTTGCCACACCTTGGGATGAGCAGTTCTTC. This translates into CSVATPWDEQFF.

The CDR3 DNA reads TGTGCCAGCAGTCGGACTAGCGGGAGGAGGAGGTCCTACGAGCAGTACTTC. It yields the protein CASSRTSGRRRSYEQYF. This chain links TRBV7-6 with TRBJ2-7; 14 positions match TRBD2. Germline CDR1 is SGHVS and CDR2 is FNYEAQ. Germline trimming cut 6 bases from V and 1 base from J; bases unmatched to any gene: 8. The CDR3 runs 17 residues.

The chain joins TRBV27 to TRBJ2-1, with 14 bases identical to TRBD2. This CDR3 has 17 amino acids. The germline V gene has CDR1 MNHEY and CDR2 SMNVEV (reference sequence). Trimming took 5 bases from V and 10 from J; bases not matched to a gene: 13. CDR3 nucleotide sequence: TGTGCCAGCAGTAATAGCCCGACTAGCGGGGGGGCTTGGGAGCAGTTCTTC. This encodes CASSNSPTSGGAWEQFF.

The chain has TRBV2 and TRBJ2-3; 7 positions match TRBD1. The germline V gene encodes CDR1 SNHLY and CDR2 FYNNEI. Trimming at V came to 7 bases and at J to 3 bases, leaving 7 bases not matched to a gene. The CDR3 is 14 residues long. CDR3 in amino acids: CASTQGLNTDTQYF. The CDR3 DNA reads TGTGCCAGCACACAGGGGCTTAATACAGATACGCAGTATTTT.

The DNA of the CDR3 is TGTGCCAGCAGCGCGGACAGGGGTTACGACGAGCAGTACTTC. It translates to CASSADRGYDEQYF. The J gene is TRBJ2-7, the V gene TRBV9; 9 bases match TRBD1. The CDR3 extends over 14 amino acids. After removal of 3 bases from V and 5 bases from J, the junction contained 6 bases not matched to a gene. Per the germline V gene, CDR1 is SGDLS and CDR2 is YYNGEE.

The chain uses TRBV29-1 and TRBJ2-2; D unclear. Germline CDR1 and CDR2: SQVTM and ANQGSEA. The CDR3 is 14 residues long. Trimming cost V 5 bases and J 1 base, with 11 bases left between them. CDR3 sequence (DNA): TGCAGCGTTACTCGCATCCTGAACACCGGGGAGCTGTTTTTT. Translated, it gives CSVTRILNTGELFF.

This clone has only one observation. This chain joins TRBV5-4 and TRBJ2-5, with D perhaps matching TRBD1 (7 bases). The CDR3 has 16 residues. Between the trimmed V and J ends, which lost 0 bases and 4 bases, there was a span of 16 bases. Looked up from germline, CDR1 is SGHNT and CDR2 is YYREEE (reference sequence). Here the CDR3 reads CASSLGAGGNLETQYF. The DNA of the CDR3 is TGTGCCAGCAGCTTGGGTGCAGGGGGGAATCTAGAGACCCAGTACTTC.

This clone was seen once. The rearrangement uses TRBV12-5 and TRBJ2-3; perhaps TRBD2 as D (6 bases). Trimming stripped 3 bases from V and 4 bases from J, with 14 bases between. The CDR3 has 15 amino acids. Germline-derived CDR1 and CDR2 are LGHNT and FRNRAP. The CDR3 loop is CASGLGGAMADTQYF. DNA of the CDR3: TGTGCTAGTGGTTTAGGAGGGGCGATGGCAGATACGCAGTATTTT.

The rearrangement joins TRBV18 to TRBJ2-7, with D unclear. The CDR3 spans 13 residues. Per germline, CDR1 KGHSH and CDR2 LQKENI. V lost 3 bases to trimming and J lost 5 bases, with 11 bases between them. The CDR3 sequence is CASSPPSLNEQYF. The CDR3 DNA follows: TGTGCCAGCTCACCCCCTTCCTTAAACGAGCAGTACTTC.

This clone came up a few times. This chain joins TRBV27 and TRBJ1-1; perhaps TRBD1 as D (6 bases). The CDR3 sequence is 14 residues long. Germline CDR1 is MNHEY and CDR2 is SMNVEV (reference sequence). V was cut by 7 bases and J by 4 bases, with 16 bases left in between. CDR3 DNA sequence: TGTGCCAGCAAGTATCAGGGGCCGGGCACTGAAGCTTTCTTT. Residues: CASKYQGPGTEAFF.

The chain employs TRBV18 and TRBJ1-1; D not resolved. CDR3 length equals 13 residues. The germline gives CDR1 KGHSH, CDR2 LQKENI. Trimming left V 5 bases short and J 10 bases short, with 17 bases between. CDR3: CASSSTDGGVAFF. For the CDR3, the DNA is TGTGCCAGCTCATCAACGGACGGAGGCGTAGCTTTCTTT.

This chain connects TRBV9 to TRBJ2-3, with D possibly matching TRBD2 (7 bases). The V gene lost 3 bases and the J gene lost 2 bases, with 16 bases spanning the gap. Germline V lookup: CDR1 SGDLS, CDR2 YYNGEE. This CDR3 is 16 amino acids long. The DNA for the CDR3 is TGTGCCAGCAGCGGATTTGGGGGGGCCACCACAGATACGCAGTATTTT. Translation: CASSGFGGATTDTQYF.

The chain combines TRBV4-1 with TRBJ1-5; D is possibly TRBD1 (5 bases). In germline, CDR1 is MGHRA, CDR2 YSYEKL. The CDR3 totals 14 residues. Trimming took 6 bases from V and 4 from J, leaving 13 bases between them. The CDR3: CASSLQEGNQPQHF. As DNA, the CDR3 is TGCGCCAGCAGTCTACAGGAAGGTAATCAGCCCCAGCATTTT.

The chain combines TRBV7-9 with TRBJ1-3; D ambiguous. The V gene's germline CDR1 is SEHNR and CDR2 FQNEAQ (reference sequence). Trimming removed 8 bases at V and 2 bases at J, with 16 bases between. The CDR3 has 15 amino acids. The CDR3 loop reads CASHSLGEAGNTIYF. DNA of the CDR3: TGTGCCAGCCACTCTCTCGGCGAGGCTGGAAACACCATATATTTT.

The chain is built from TRBV19 and TRBJ1-1; no clear D. With 4 bases removed from V and 0 bases from J, the gap between germline ends came to 6 bases. Germline assignment: CDR1 LNHDA and CDR2 SQIVND (reference sequence). The CDR3 totals 13 residues. The CDR3 protein is CASSTNMNTEAFF. The CDR3 DNA sequence: TGTGCCAGTAGTACAAATATGAACACTGAAGCTTTCTTT.

The gene calls are TRBV30 and TRBJ1-1, with unresolved D. V was clipped by 2 bases and J by 2 bases, with 3 bases between them. The germline V gene encodes CDR1 GTSNPN and CDR2 SVGIG (reference sequence). The CDR3 has 11 amino acids. The CDR3 DNA reads TGTGCCTGGAGTTTAAACACTGAAGCTTTCTTT. Translated, it gives CAWSLNTEAFF.

The chain couples TRBV9 to TRBJ2-3; TRBD1 agrees at 12 bases. This CDR3 comprises 20 residues. CDR1 and CDR2 (germline): SGDLS, YYNGEE. The junction had 12 bases not matched to a gene; V was cut back by 0 bases and J by 1 base. The CDR3 DNA reads TGTGCCAGCAGCGTAGATTCTAGGGGACAGGGGGCTTCTCGCACAGATACGCAGTATTTT. It is translated as CASSVDSRGQGASRTDTQYF.

About this clone itself: At one boundary the junction diverges from the germline segment, which might be a read error. The J gene is TRBJ2-3, the V gene TRBV9; 8 bases fit TRBD2. Germline lookup yields CDR1 SGDLS and CDR2 YYNGEE. This CDR3 is 15 amino acids long. The CDR3 spells CASSVAGSRTDTQYF. CDR3 coding DNA: TGTGCCAGCAGTGTAGCGGGATCCCGCACAGATACGCAGTATTTT.

The chain uses TRBV28 and TRBJ2-1, with no clear D. V was clipped by 1 base and J by 0 bases, with 10 bases between them. The CDR3 loop spans 16 amino acids. Per germline, CDR1 MDHEN and CDR2 SYDVKM. Written as DNA, the CDR3 is TGTGCCAGCAGTTTATCGTTCCTAAGCTCCTACAATGAGCAGTTCTTC. Translated: CASSLSFLSSYNEQFF.

The rearrangement uses TRBV2 and TRBJ2-5, with 13 bases fitting TRBD2. The CDR3 totals 15 residues. V was pared by 6 bases and J by 5 bases, with 6 bases of the junction left unmatched. Germline assignment: CDR1 SNHLY and CDR2 FYNNEI. CDR3 DNA sequence: TGTGCCAGCAGCTGGGGACTAGCGGGAAGTGAGACCCAGTACTTC. Residues: CASSWGLAGSETQYF.

Comment on this clone: The sample holds other DNA sequences that translate to the same CDR3. J is TRBJ2-5 and V is TRBV5-1; a weak D match, TRBD2 (6 bases). This CDR3 region has 15 residues. V lost 0 bases to trimming and J lost 2 bases, with 11 bases between them. Germline CDR1 and CDR2: SGHRS and YFSETQ. The CDR3 protein is CASSLEGLPQETQYF. For the CDR3, the DNA is TGCGCCAGCAGCTTGGAGGGACTCCCGCAAGAGACCCAGTACTTC. The full variable domain, its missing parts supplied by reference TRBV5-1 and TRBJ2-5, is KAGVTQTPRYLIKTRGQQVTLSCSPISGHRSVSWYQQTPGQGLQFLFEYFSETQRNKGNFPGRFSGRQFSNSRSEMNVSTLELGDSALYLCASSLEGLPQETQYFGPGTRLLVL.